A single sample gave rise to the 9 T cell receptor beta chains below, sequenced in a study of blood T cell repertoires in COVID-19. Generated by immunoSEQ multiplex PCR, the TCRdb table keeps only in-frame clones and is missing some. The sample includes about 110,000 clones, approximately 87% of them seen just once. What was sequenced was peripheral blood. All receptors come from a woman aged 50 to 65 with acute or convalescent COVID-19.

The chain has TRBV28 and TRBJ1-2; D ambiguous. From germline, CDR1 is MDHEN and CDR2 SYDVKM. The V end was cut by 3 bases, the J end by 8 bases, with 10 bases between. This CDR3 spans 12 amino acids. CDR3 nucleotide sequence: TGTGCCAGCAGTTTGACTCCTGCGGGCTACACCTTC. Residues: CASSLTPAGYTF.

The genes are TRBV4-2 and TRBJ2-3; possibly TRBD1 for D (5 bases). Trimming left V 0 bases short and J 2 bases short, with 12 bases between. Germline V gene sequence: CDR1 LGHNA, CDR2 YNFKEQ. There are 16 residues in the CDR3. CDR3 in amino acids: CASSQEWGRLTDTQYF. The CDR3 nucleotides read TGTGCCAGCAGCCAAGAATGGGGCAGGCTCACAGATACGCAGTATTTT.

The V call is TRBV5-5, the J call TRBJ1-3, with 9 bases lining up with TRBD1. After removal of 2 bases from V and 0 bases from J, the junction contained 3 bases not matched to a gene. The CDR3 is made up of 16 amino acids. CDR1 and CDR2 from the germline V gene are SGHKS and YYEKEE (reference sequence). CDR3 sequence (DNA): TGTGCCAGCAGCTTCACAGGGGGCCACTCTGGAAACACCATATATTTT. This translates into CASSFTGGHSGNTIYF.

The chain joins TRBV5-3 to TRBJ1-2; no reliable D call. TRBV5-3 is annotated as an ORF whose role is uncertain. V shed 3 bases and J shed 1 base, with 16 bases lying between them. This CDR3 contains 16 residues. CDR3 residues: CARSCPFCGVNYGYTF. The CDR3, as DNA: TGTGCCAGAAGCTGCCCCTTTTGTGGAGTTAACTATGGCTACACCTTC.

The J gene is TRBJ1-3, the V gene TRBV2, with 10 bases fitting TRBD1. The CDR3 contains 13 residues. J was trimmed by 6 bases and V by 8 bases; bases with no gene match: 4. Germline V lookup: CDR1 SNHLY, CDR2 FYNNEI. The CDR3 reads CASGGQGVNTIYF. The CDR3 region has the DNA TGTGCCAGCGGAGGACAGGGGGTAAACACCATATATTTT.

This clone has ten or more counts. This chain links TRBV2 with TRBJ1-2; D perhaps matches TRBD1 (5 bases). The V and J ends lost 6 bases and 2 bases respectively, with 22 bases between them. The CDR3 sequence is 17 residues long. Germline CDR1 and CDR2: SNHLY and FYNNEI. The CDR3 is CASRDRQRTSLNYGYTF. DNA for the CDR3: TGTGCCAGCAGGGATAGACAGAGAACCTCCTTAAACTATGGCTACACCTTC.

This clone was counted once. This chain joins TRBV6-6 and TRBJ2-7; D is perhaps TRBD2 (7 bases). Per germline, CDR1 MNHNY and CDR2 SVGAGI (reference sequence). V was pared by 6 bases and J by 3 bases, with 18 bases between. The CDR3 consists of 15 residues. CDR3 region: CASSLNPRGGYEQYF. For the CDR3, the DNA is TGTGCCAGCAGCCTAAACCCGAGGGGGGGCTACGAGCAGTACTTC.

This chain uses TRBV28 with TRBJ1-2; D may be TRBD1 (6 bases). Trimming left V 5 bases short and J 5 bases short, with 9 bases between. CDR1 is MDHEN, CDR2 SYDVKM, per germline. This CDR3 is 12 amino acids long. The DNA for the CDR3 is TGTGCCAGCAGTAAGAGGGGGTATGGCTACACCTTC. Protein sequence: CASSKRGYGYTF.

V and J are TRBV5-1 and TRBJ1-6; 9 nucleotides align to TRBD1. Unmatched junction bases numbered 13, after V lost 3 bases and J lost 9 bases. Germline lookup yields CDR1 SGHRS and CDR2 YFSETQ. This CDR3 spans 17 amino acids. The CDR3 loop reads CASSSVPGQGTTSPLHF. Here the CDR3 DNA reads TGCGCCAGCAGCTCTGTCCCGGGACAGGGTACAACTTCACCCCTCCACTTT.